This T cell receptor (beta chain) is from a study of cytomegalovirus exposure and HLA in healthy donors. Study observations and caveats: The listing of 160 or so TCR beta chains classed them as cytomegalovirus-associated. Sequence variants that were highly shared formed a cluster that was likely a sequencing artifact.

Vbeta (60) and Jbeta (13) primers were used in the PCR. Using immunoSEQ multiplex PCR, the repertoire was profiled, and TCRdb retains in-frame clones only, with some absent. In the table there are 200,000 to 250,000 clones, roughly 79% of which are singletons. There are 14 residues in the CDR3. Looked up from germline, CDR1 is MNHEY and CDR2 is SMNVEV (reference sequence). J was trimmed by 6 bases and V by 3 bases; bases with no gene match: 7. Likely unrecorded immune exposures existed in these nominally healthy donors. Comments on this clone: The antigen remains unidentified.

The specimen was PBMCs. This clonotype was obtained from a woman aged 40 to 50 in good health and CMV-seronegative. The rearrangement uses TRBV27 and TRBJ1-1, with TRBD1 matching over 7 bases. CDR3 sequence (DNA): TGTGCCAGCAGTTTGACTAGGGGGCAGCCTGAAGCTTTCTTT. Encoded protein: CASSLTRGQPEAFF.